The clone carrying this TCR beta chain was seen just once. Its matching antigen is unknown. This sample was taken from a study of cytomegalovirus exposure and HLA in healthy donors. Study-level information: There were roughly 120 million unique TCR beta sequences, drawn from about 190 million T cells, in an earlier analysis. Within the Caucasian-associated ancestry cluster were around four fifths of the roughly 400 genotyped donors.

PCR employed 60 Vbeta and 13 Jbeta primers. Repertoires were generated with immunoSEQ multiplex PCR, while TCRdb's copy carries only in-frame clones and drops some. The table has roughly 180,000 clones, roughly 80% seen once. Whole-study results and caveats: Among the sequence variants, a highly shared cluster was likely an artifact of sequencing. Researchers counted around 180 TCR beta chains as cytomegalovirus-associated.

V lost 2 bases, J lost 5 bases, and 12 bases lay in between. CDR1 and CDR2 (germline): SEHNR, FQNEAQ (reference sequence). The CDR3 has 14 residues. The receptor's source is a woman in her late teens or twenties in good health and CMV-seronegative. The source material was PBMCs. V gene TRBV7-9 combines with J gene TRBJ2-5, with a possible D match to TRBD2 (5 bases). The CDR3 nucleotides read TGTGCCAGCAGCTTAATCCGCGGGCCCGAGACCCAGTACTTC. It yields the protein CASSLIRGPETQYF.